The 32 T cell receptor beta chains presented below share a single source sample, sequenced in a study of blood T cell repertoires in COVID-19. Assay: immunoSEQ multiplex PCR; the TCRdb copy retains only in-frame clones and omits some. The sample gives about 160,000 clones, more than 65% of which show up once; approximately 15% is in the top ten. Input material: peripheral blood. The source of these receptors is a woman older than 75 with acute or convalescent COVID-19.

CDR3 sequence reads: CASSVISGNNEQFF. The CDR3 region has the DNA TGTGCCAGCAGCGTCATCAGCGGGAACAATGAGCAGTTCTTC. The chain recombines TRBV9 with TRBJ2-1; 7 bases agree with TRBD2. The CDR3 extends over 14 amino acids. Germline values: CDR1 SGDLS, CDR2 YYNGEE. Trimming removed 2 bases from V and 5 bases from J; junction bases left unmatched: 4.

The rearrangement joins TRBV5-1 to TRBJ2-5; tentatively, D is TRBD2 (5 bases). The V end was cut by 0 bases, the J end by 4 bases, with 13 bases between. The germline gives CDR1 SGHRS, CDR2 YFSETQ. This CDR3 has 15 residues. The CDR3 spells CASSLAKGRGETQYF. In DNA form, the CDR3 reads TGCGCCAGCAGCTTGGCCAAGGGTCGGGGAGAGACCCAGTACTTC.

The chain carries TRBV3-1 (or the pseudogene TRBV3-2) and TRBJ2-1, with TRBD2 matching 7 bases. The V gene end was trimmed by 1 base and the J gene end by 2 bases; junction bases not matched to a gene: 8. The CDR3 contains 17 residues. Per the germline V gene, CDR1 is LGHDT and CDR2 is YNNKEL (reference sequence). The CDR3 is CASSQAPGLVAYNEQFF. The CDR3 DNA follows: TGTGCCAGCAGCCAAGCCCCTGGACTAGTAGCCTACAATGAGCAGTTCTTC.

CDR3 sequence: CASSLGGQNTEAFF. The CDR3 DNA follows: TGCGCCAGCAGCTTGGGAGGGCAGAACACTGAAGCTTTCTTT. The genes are TRBV5-1 and TRBJ1-1; D is unresolved. The CDR3 contains 14 residues. With 0 bases removed from V and 1 base from J, the gap between germline ends came to 7 bases. CDR1 and CDR2 (germline): SGHRS, YFSETQ.

This CDR3 reads CASSSFSEQFF. The CDR3 region has the DNA TGTGCCAGCAGCTCCTTTAGTGAGCAGTTCTTC. The chain has TRBV7-9 and TRBJ2-1; D remains ambiguous. Germline V gene data show CDR1 as SEHNR and CDR2 as FQNEAQ (reference sequence). This CDR3 is built from 11 residues. The V gene lost 4 bases and the J gene lost 9 bases, with 7 bases spanning the gap.

The chain links TRBV7-9 to TRBJ1-4; D remains unclear. V was trimmed by 7 bases and J by 6 bases, leaving 12 bases between them. There are 13 residues in the CDR3. Germline V gives CDR1 SEHNR, CDR2 FQNEAQ (reference sequence). This chain's CDR3 is CASNGVEDEKLFF. For the CDR3, the DNA is TGTGCCAGCAATGGAGTTGAGGATGAAAAACTGTTTTTT.

The chain is built from TRBV18 and TRBJ1-4; 7 nucleotides align to TRBD1. This CDR3 has 17 amino acids. The germline V gene encodes CDR1 KGHSH and CDR2 LQKENI. The trim removed 6 bases at V and 4 bases at J, leaving 14 bases unmatched. CDR3 DNA sequence: TGTGCCAGCTCTGGGGGACAGCTCATGAAGATTAATGAAAAACTGTTTTTT. This sequence encodes CASSGGQLMKINEKLFF.

This clone was counted a few times. The chain combines TRBV10-3 with TRBJ1-2; TRBD1 matches at 7 bases. Per the germline V gene, CDR1 is ENHRY and CDR2 is SYGVKD. The CDR3 extends over 14 amino acids. Trimming cost V 6 bases and J 4 bases; bases outside gene matches: 8. CDR3 sequence reads: CAISPGTASYGYTF. In DNA, the CDR3 is TGTGCCATCAGCCCAGGGACAGCCAGCTATGGCTACACCTTC.

The chain joins TRBV6-6 to TRBJ1-1; no clear D gene. Germline V gives CDR1 MNHNY, CDR2 SVGAGI (reference sequence). Trimming cost V 6 bases and J 3 bases, with 17 bases left between them. The CDR3 contains 15 residues. CDR3: CASSSTASDDTEAFF. DNA for the CDR3: TGTGCCAGCAGCTCCACAGCTTCGGATGACACTGAAGCTTTCTTT.

For the CDR3, the DNA is TGTGCCAGCAGCTTAGACGCGGGGCGAGGCTACACCTTC. Its translation is CASSLDAGRGYTF. This sequence joins TRBV7-2 and TRBJ1-2, with a possible D match to TRBD1 (5 bases). This CDR3 has 13 residues. Germline-derived CDR1 and CDR2 are SGHTA and FQGNSA. Trimming pared 1 base from V and 8 bases from J, leaving 11 bases between.

The chain uses TRBV19 and TRBJ1-1; 7 nucleotides match TRBD1. Germline CDR1 LNHDA, CDR2 SQIVND (reference sequence). J gave up 8 bases and V 5 bases, and 8 bases lay outside the gene matches. This CDR3 has 13 amino acids. CDR3 sequence: CASSGPGQLEAFF. The CDR3 DNA reads TGTGCCAGTAGTGGACCGGGACAGCTAGAAGCTTTCTTT.

The rearrangement joins TRBV3-1 (or the pseudogene TRBV3-2) to TRBJ1-6; unclear D gene. The V end was cut by 4 bases, the J end by 8 bases, with 9 bases between. The CDR3 totals 13 residues. In germline, CDR1 is LGHDT, CDR2 YNNKEL (reference sequence). CDR3 residues: CASSLMADSPLHF. DNA of the CDR3: TGTGCCAGCAGCCTTATGGCTGATTCACCCCTCCACTTT.

This chain links TRBV13 with TRBJ2-7; no clear D. Trimming left V 1 base short and J 7 bases short, with 11 bases between. Per germline, CDR1 PRHDT and CDR2 FYEKMQ (reference sequence). The CDR3 contains 13 residues. CDR3 DNA sequence: TGTGCCAGCAGCTTAGCCCCTGAGAGGGAGCAGTACTTC. This gives the protein CASSLAPEREQYF.

The genes are TRBV7-9 and TRBJ1-4; 8 nucleotides align to TRBD1. V lost 5 bases, J lost 5 bases, and 7 bases stayed unmatched. The V gene's germline CDR1 is SEHNR and CDR2 FQNEAQ (reference sequence). The CDR3 has 15 amino acids. The chain's CDR3 is CASSPNGQGNEKLFF. CDR3 DNA: TGTGCCAGCAGCCCAAACGGACAGGGAAATGAAAAACTGTTTTTT.

DNA of the CDR3: TGTGCCAGCAGCCCCTCAGGGATCGAGCAGTACTTC. Translation gives CASSPSGIEQYF. V usage is TRBV7-2 and J usage is TRBJ2-7; the D gene is possibly TRBD1 (5 bases). V was pared by 5 bases and J by 6 bases, with 11 bases between. Germline assignment: CDR1 SGHTA and CDR2 FQGNSA. The CDR3 sequence is 12 residues long.

The chain recombines TRBV6-5 with TRBJ1-5, with D possibly being TRBD1 (5 bases). The germline CDR1 and CDR2 sequences are MNHEY and SVGAGI. Trimming stripped 5 bases from V and 5 bases from J, with 13 bases between. The CDR3 is made up of 14 amino acids. As DNA, the CDR3 is TGTGCCAGCAGTCCCGACAGCCTATATCAGCCCCAGCATTTT. This gives the protein CASSPDSLYQPQHF.

There are a few counts of this clone. The chain has TRBV21-1 and TRBJ2-7; no DNA check was done on the table's D call, TRBD1. TRBV21-1 is described as a pseudogene. The CDR3 is 14 amino acids. CDR3 amino acids: CASSKTGQPAEQYF. CDR3 sequence (DNA): TGTGCCAGCAGCAAAACGGGACAGCCGGCCGAGCAGTACTTC.

The J gene is TRBJ2-2, the V gene TRBV11-3, with a tentative D call TRBD2 (5 bases). Trimming took 0 bases from V and 4 from J, leaving 15 bases between them. This CDR3 is 17 amino acids long. Germline CDR1 and CDR2: SGHNT and YENEEA. The CDR3 DNA reads as TGTGCCAGCAGCTTAGATAAAGGTCTCCGGGGCACCGGGGAGCTGTTTTTT. It specifies CASSLDKGLRGTGELFF.

The chain employs TRBV3-1 (or the pseudogene TRBV3-2) and TRBJ2-5; D call uncertain. CDR3 length: 13 amino acids. V shed 6 bases and J shed 0 bases, with 8 bases lying between them. The germline V gene encodes CDR1 LGHDT and CDR2 YNNKEL (reference sequence). CDR3 DNA: TGTGCCAGCAGACAGATGTACCAAGAGACCCAGTACTTC. Its protein product is CASRQMYQETQYF.

This clone was found once. This chain uses TRBV5-1 with TRBJ1-1; D may be TRBD1 (5 bases). The V gene lost 0 bases and the J gene lost 4 bases, with 13 bases spanning the gap. From germline, CDR1 is SGHRS and CDR2 YFSETQ. This CDR3 region has 15 residues. CDR3 region: CASSLAGGSVTEAFF. The CDR3 region has the DNA TGCGCCAGCAGCTTGGCGGGGGGATCGGTCACTGAAGCTTTCTTT.

The chain uses TRBV19 and TRBJ1-1, with D unclear. Deletions cut 3 bases from V and 1 base from J, with 6 bases between. Germline loops: CDR1 LNHDA, CDR2 SQIVND (reference sequence). CDR3 length equals 13 residues. The CDR3 spells CASSITSNTEAFF. CDR3 bases: TGTGCCAGTAGTATCACTTCGAACACTGAAGCTTTCTTT.

The J gene is TRBJ1-3, the V gene TRBV7-6; D is ambiguous. CDR3 length: 14 amino acids. The germline gives CDR1 SGHVS, CDR2 FNYEAQ. V was clipped by 5 bases and J by 1 base, with 9 bases between them. The CDR3 reads CASSLEASGNTIYF. CDR3 in DNA: TGTGCCAGCAGCCTCGAGGCGTCTGGAAACACCATATATTTT.

This clone turned up a few times. The V call is TRBV19, the J call TRBJ2-7, with a tentative D call TRBD1 (5 bases). This CDR3 contains 14 residues. Germline V lookup: CDR1 LNHDA, CDR2 SQIVND (reference sequence). Trimming pared 6 bases from V and 4 bases from J, leaving 16 bases between. This CDR3 reads CASRPQAGSYEQYF. The CDR3 coding sequence is TGTGCCAGTAGACCTCAGGCAGGGTCGTACGAGCAGTACTTC.

Many counts were recorded for this clone. Other DNA sequences in this sample translate to the same CDR3. The chain recombines TRBV5-1 with TRBJ1-2; D uncertain. Germline CDR1 is SGHRS and CDR2 is YFSETQ. V lost 4 bases to trimming and J lost 2 bases, with 6 bases between them. CDR3 length equals 12 residues. As DNA, the CDR3 is TGCGCCAGCAGCGAGGCGAACTATGGCTACACCTTC. Its protein product is CASSEANYGYTF. Based on the CDR3 plus reference TRBV5-1 and TRBJ1-2, the full variable domain is KAGVTQTPRYLIKTRGQQVTLSCSPISGHRSVSWYQQTPGQGLQFLFEYFSETQRNKGNFPGRFSGRQFSNSRSEMNVSTLELGDSALYLCASSEANYGYTFGSGTRLTVV.

V and J are TRBV6-5 and TRBJ1-2, with 10 bases fitting TRBD1. After removal of 0 bases from V and 8 bases from J, the junction contained 6 bases not matched to a gene. The CDR3 runs 15 residues. Germline V gives CDR1 MNHEY, CDR2 SVGAGI. The CDR3 DNA reads as TGTGCCAGCAGTTACTCGACAGGGGGCATATCCGGCTACACCTTC. Protein: CASSYSTGGISGYTF.

The V and J genes are TRBV3-1 (or the pseudogene TRBV3-2) and TRBJ1-5; 8 bases line up with TRBD1. The trim removed 0 bases at V and 7 bases at J, leaving 5 bases unmatched. CDR3 length: 15 amino acids. Germline CDR1 and CDR2: LGHDT and YNNKEL (reference sequence). The CDR3 sequence: CASSQDGTGRQPQHF. CDR3 sequence (DNA): TGTGCCAGCAGCCAAGATGGGACAGGTAGGCAGCCCCAGCATTTT.

This chain uses TRBV6-2 or TRBV6-3 with TRBJ1-1; D call uncertain. Germline V gene lookup returns CDR1 MNHEY and CDR2 SVGEGT. CDR3 size: 16 residues. V shed 5 bases and J shed 3 bases, with 19 bases lying between them. In DNA form, the CDR3 reads TGTGCCAGCAGTCACCAGGAACTACCGAGGGACACTGAAGCTTTCTTT. As protein: CASSHQELPRDTEAFF.

As DNA, the CDR3 is TGTGCCACCAGCAGAGATAGGGGGGGAGCCAAAAACATTCAGTACTTC. It specifies CATSRDRGGAKNIQYF. V is TRBV15 and J is TRBJ2-4, with D maybe TRBD2 (7 bases). Germline V lookup: CDR1 LNHNV, CDR2 YYDKDF (reference sequence). The CDR3 runs 16 residues. The V end lost 0 bases, the J end lost 0 bases, and 9 bases lay between the germline ends.

The chain is built from TRBV7-9 and TRBJ1-1; 7 bases match TRBD1. Germline trimming cut 3 bases from V and 5 bases from J; bases unmatched to any gene: 6. The CDR3 is 14 amino acids. CDR1 SEHNR and CDR2 FQNEAQ come from the germline V gene (reference sequence). CDR3 sequence (DNA): TGTGCCAGCAGCTTTTCCTCAGGGGGTACTGAAGCTTTCTTT. Translated: CASSFSSGGTEAFF.

The V gene is TRBV5-1, the J gene TRBJ2-1; 10 bases align to TRBD1. Germline assignment: CDR1 SGHRS and CDR2 YFSETQ. The V gene end was trimmed by 4 bases and the J gene end by 10 bases; junction bases not matched to a gene: 8. The CDR3 consists of 14 residues. The chain's CDR3 is CASSPGQGMGEQFF. In DNA, the CDR3 is TGCGCCAGCAGCCCGGGACAGGGGATGGGGGAGCAGTTCTTC.

The chain carries TRBV2 and TRBJ2-1, with 15 bases identical to TRBD2. The CDR3 consists of 22 residues. V lost 6 bases to trimming and J lost 0 bases; unmatched junction nucleotides: 18. Germline-derived CDR1 and CDR2 are SNHLY and FYNNEI. In nucleotides, the CDR3 is TGTGCCAGCAGGAGCGGGACTAGCGGGAGGAATGAACGGGGGAGCTCCTACAATGAGCAGTTCTTC. This gives the protein CASRSGTSGRNERGSSYNEQFF.

This clone was detected a few times. The chain has TRBV7-9 and TRBJ1-4; TRBD1 might be the D (5 bases). This CDR3 has 15 amino acids. The germline gives CDR1 SEHNR, CDR2 FQNEAQ (reference sequence). V lost 5 bases, J lost 3 bases, and 13 bases lay in between. The CDR3 DNA is TGTGCCAGCAGCCCCCCGTTAGGGGCTAATGAAAAACTGTTTTTT. Protein sequence: CASSPPLGANEKLFF.